Below, 3 T cell receptor beta chains from the same sample are listed, as sequenced in a study of response to subunit inactivated influenza vaccine. TCRdb reanalysed the RT-PCR reads using MiXCR and keeps one entry per CDR3 protein. This table holds around 490,000 distinct CDR3 sequences, around 8% found once. The sequences come from PBMCs from blood, collected 23 to 25 months after vaccination. The receptors come from a man aged 45-69 years who received an inactivated influenza vaccine.

There are many counts of this clonotype. The chain uses TRBV20-1 and TRBJ2-5; 11 nucleotides match TRBD1. Trimming cost V 0 bases and J 5 bases; bases outside gene matches: 8. CDR3 length: 16 residues. In germline, CDR1 is DFQATT, CDR2 SNEGSKA (reference sequence). The CDR3 is CSARDLSDRGLETQYF. In DNA, the CDR3 is TGCAGTGCTAGAGATCTTTCGGACAGGGGGCTGGAGACCCAGTACTTC.

In this sample, this clonotype turned up a few times. The V gene is TRBV6-2 or TRBV6-3, the J gene TRBJ1-4; 10 bases are shared with TRBD1. The CDR3 contains 15 residues. Looked up from germline, CDR1 is MNHEY and CDR2 is SVGEGT. The J segment lost 7 bases and the V segment lost 5 bases, leaving 7 bases of the junction unmatched. CDR3 DNA sequence: TGTGCCAGCAGTACCCAGACAGGGGGCAGTGAAAAACTGTTTTTT. Translating gives CASSTQTGGSEKLFF.

This clonotype was found a few times. The chain employs TRBV15 and TRBJ1-2; TRBD1 is a possible D gene (6 bases). Trimming shortened V by 3 bases and J by 2 bases, and 13 bases separated the two germline ends. CDR3 length: 15 residues. Germline CDR1 and CDR2: LNHNV and YYDKDF (reference sequence). The CDR3 DNA reads TGTGCCACCAGCAGCGCCAGGGGTGCAAACTATGGCTACACCTTC. As protein: CATSSARGANYGYTF.